This entry describes one T cell receptor (beta chain). Its antigen is currently unknown. An end of the junction does not agree with germline; a read error may underlie this. This specimen comes from a study of tumor and adjacent non-tumor tissue in lung cancer. Study information: The cohort had around eleven adenocarcinoma, a couple of squamous cell and 1 small cell patients. Samples averaged about 3.8 million productive TCRbeta reads each. Aged about 30 to 76 years, patients included roughly ten men and 4 or 5 women with stage I to III disease. Findings of the study overall: Top 100 clones took a larger repertoire share in normal lung.

This sample's RNA came from whole unsorted tissue. More than 3 cm separated this lung sample from the edge of the tumor. TCRbeta libraries were built with three rounds of nested PCR, modified from ARM-PCR. Each CDR3 protein gets one entry after TCRdb re-called the multiplex PCR reads with MiXCR. The sample comprises approximately 77,000 distinct CDR3 sequences, 80% to 90% of which are singletons, and approximately 51% rests with the top ten. This CDR3 has 15 residues. The germline V gene has CDR1 SGHNT and CDR2 YYREEE (reference sequence). This sequence originates from a man between 60 and 70 years old with non-small cell lung cancer. Specimen: distant non-tumor lung tissue. The chain employs TRBV5-4 and TRBJ1-1; D might be TRBD1 (6 bases). The CDR3: CTSSGGRSMNTEAFF. The CDR3 DNA reads as TGTACCAGCAGTGGGGGCAGGTCCATGAATACTGAAGCTTTCTTT.